This TCR beta chain was recovered during a study of CD8+ T cells in alopecia areata. This CDR3 spans 15 amino acids. V shed 6 bases and J 3 bases; nucleotides not matched to a gene: 10. CDR1 and CDR2 from the germline V gene are SNHLY and FYNNEI. Described treatment: oral pan-JAK inhibitor, 5-10 mg twice daily. Sequencing used cDNA as its template, made by extracting RNA and reverse transcribing it. The method was immunoSEQ multiplex PCR; TCRdb's version includes in-frame clones alone and lacks a portion of them. This table holds about 87,000 clones, approximately 70% found once. This receptor was identified in a human donor with alopecia areata. The specimen was CD8+ T cells sorted from blood, collected at approximately week 42, from a patient treated with tofacitinib. The chain carries TRBV2 and TRBJ1-1, with 7 bases fitting TRBD1. CDR3 protein: CASSQIKTGDTEAFF. For the CDR3, the DNA is TGTGCCAGCAGCCAAATAAAAACAGGGGACACTGAAGCTTTCTTT.